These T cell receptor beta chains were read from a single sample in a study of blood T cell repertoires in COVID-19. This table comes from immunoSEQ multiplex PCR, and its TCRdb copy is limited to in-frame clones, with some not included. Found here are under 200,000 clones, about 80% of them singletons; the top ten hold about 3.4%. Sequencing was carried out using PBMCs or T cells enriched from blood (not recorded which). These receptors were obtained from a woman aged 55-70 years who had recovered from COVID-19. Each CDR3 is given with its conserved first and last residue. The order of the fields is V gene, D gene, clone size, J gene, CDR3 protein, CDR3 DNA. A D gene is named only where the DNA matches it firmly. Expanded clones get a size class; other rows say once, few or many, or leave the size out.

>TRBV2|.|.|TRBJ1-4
CASRGGVATNEKLFF
TGTGCCAGCAGGGGGGGAGTTGCAACTAATGAAAAACTGTTTTTT
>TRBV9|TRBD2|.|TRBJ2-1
CASSVGSGGLNEQFF
TGTGCCAGCAGCGTAGGTAGCGGGGGGCTTAATGAGCAGTTCTTC
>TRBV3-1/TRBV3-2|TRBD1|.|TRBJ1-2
CASSPRDSYGYTF
TGTGCCAGCAGCCCCCGGGACAGCTATGGCTACACCTTC
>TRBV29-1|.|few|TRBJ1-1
CSVEVTQGNTEAFF
TGCAGCGTTGAAGTTACACAGGGGAACACTGAAGCTTTCTTT
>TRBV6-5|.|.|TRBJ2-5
CASSRPGSEETQYF
TGTGCCAGCAGTCGACCAGGGTCCGAAGAGACCCAGTACTTC
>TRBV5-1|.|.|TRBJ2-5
CASSLFSGSGGSQYF
TGCGCCAGCAGCTTGTTTTCGGGGAGCGGCGGGTCCCAGTACTTC
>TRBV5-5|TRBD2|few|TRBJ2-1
CASSSRLAGLYNEQFF
TGTGCCAGCAGCTCCAGACTAGCGGGCTTATACAATGAGCAGTTCTTC
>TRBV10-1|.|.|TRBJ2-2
CASSEGGARSGELFF
TGCGCCAGCAGTGAGGGAGGGGCGCGGTCCGGGGAGCTGTTTTTT
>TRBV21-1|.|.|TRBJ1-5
CASSKLGRDRGDYSNQPQHF
TGTGCCAGCAGCAAATTAGGCCGGGACAGGGGGGATTATAGCAATCAGCCCCAGCATTTT
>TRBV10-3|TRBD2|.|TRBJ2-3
CAISEEGSGGALADTQYF
TGTGCCATCAGTGAGGAGGGTAGCGGGGGGGCCTTGGCAGATACGCAGTATTTT
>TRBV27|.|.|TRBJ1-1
CASSPPHRNTEAFF
TGTGCCAGCAGTCCCCCCCACAGGAACACTGAAGCTTTCTTT
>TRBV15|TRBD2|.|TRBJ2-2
CATSNGLAGGFLNTGELFF
TGTGCCACCAGCAATGGACTAGCGGGGGGTTTTCTGAACACCGGGGAGCTGTTTTTT